The source of this T cell receptor beta chain is a study of T cell responses to AZD1222 COVID-19 vaccine. Study conclusions and caveats: Regions 160-218 and 743-854 held dominance among vaccine-associated CD4 TCRs, which spanned spike. Females outnumbered males among donors, who were mostly white British; clonal diversity was possibly underestimated.

CDR3 length: 13 amino acids. Germline CDR1 SNHLY, CDR2 FYNNEI. The V end was cut by 6 bases, the J end by 0 bases, with 6 bases between. Comments on this clone: Its antigen is still unknown.

The repertoire was sequenced with immunoSEQ multiplex PCR; TCRdb's copy has only in-frame clones and lacks some. The sample contains just under 90,000 clones, 88% of which appear only once. The sample in question was peripheral blood, obtained on day 0 of MenACWY control vaccination. The V call is TRBV2, the J call TRBJ2-1; D is ambiguous. This clonotype was sampled from an adult in good health. The CDR3: CASRRSSYNEQFF. Written as DNA, the CDR3 is TGTGCCAGCAGGCGGAGCTCCTACAATGAGCAGTTCTTC.